Listed below are T cell receptor beta chains from one sample, sequenced in a study of OX40 agonist ivuxolimab in advanced cancers. Assay used: immunoSEQ multiplex PCR; TCRdb lists only in-frame clones, some missing. The sample has 75,000 to 100,000 clones, under 85% seen once. The sample consisted of CD4+ or CD8+ T cells sorted from blood, taken in a trial of the OX40 agonist ivuxolimab. Receptor source: an adult with an advanced solid tumor such as melanoma, head and neck, liver or kidney cancer. Each CDR3 is given with its conserved first and last residue.

>TRBJ2-7|TRBV27
CASSFGFGYEQYF
>TRBJ2-3|TRBV7-9
CASSLASREGQYF
>TRBJ1-1|TRBV29-1
CSVSGTKGVGTEAFF
>TRBJ1-1|TRBV27
CASSPQGPQNTEAFF
>TRBJ1-5|TRBV19
CASSPQGPNQPQHF
>TRBJ1-2|TRBV5-3
CARSLLISNYGYTF
>TRBJ2-3|TRBV18
CASLSGRESTDTQYF
>TRBJ1-4|TRBV5-1
CASSFDPGEKLFF
>TRBJ2-1|TRBV14
CASSRDRVFNEQFF
>TRBJ1-3|TRBV29-1
CSVMPSSGNTIYF
>TRBJ1-1|TRBV9
CASSAHRGRTTEAFF
>TRBJ1-1|TRBV6-4
CASSADRNTEAFF
>TRBJ2-7|TRBV27
CASREGQAAYEQYF
>TRBJ2-3|TRBV5-1
CASSSRTSSDTQYF
>TRBJ1-3|TRBV7-2
CASSSKTGANTIYF
>TRBJ1-5|TRBV18
CASSPDPAGNQPQHF
>TRBJ2-7|TRBV2
CASRFRGHSEQYF
>TRBJ1-4|TRBV7-8
CASSSSGKLFF
>TRBJ1-2|TRBV6-1
CASSLWGYTF
>TRBJ2-7|TRBV7-9
CASSWPGDEQYF
>TRBJ1-5|TRBV19
CASRPGQGLNQPQHF
>TRBJ1-4|TRBV2
CASSGQGMTNEKLFF
>TRBJ2-3|TRBV12-5
CASGSSGAADTQYF
>TRBJ1-5|TRBV5-1
CASSPGGASNQPQHF
>TRBJ1-2|TRBV10-1
CASTQGHDYGYTF
>TRBJ2-7|TRBV5-3
CARSQGMGVEQYF
>TRBJ2-7|TRBV27
CASSLTSIFSSYEQYF
>TRBJ2-7|TRBV28
CASRDGPSYEQYF
>TRBJ2-7|TRBV18
CASSSLAGEINEQYF
>TRBJ2-3|TRBV10-3
CAISDGIAGAGTDTQYF
>TRBJ2-1|TRBV5-1
CASSLQTGLPNEQFF
>TRBJ1-1|TRBV9
CASSVTGGTEAFF
>TRBJ2-5|TRBV19
CASSIKALEKTQYF
>TRBJ2-1|TRBV19
CASSTTGSGGAPNEQFF
>TRBJ2-2|TRBV2
CASKQVAGGELFF